This T cell receptor beta chain appears in the sequencing data of a study of blood T cells in healthy people across ages. The second PCR ran 7 to 11 cycles with a sample-barcoded 5' primer and J-beta primers. Each CDR3 protein is one row after TCRdb ran MiXCR on the 5' RACE reads. In the table there are 800,000 to 900,000 distinct CDR3 sequences, approximately 59% of which are singletons. Peripheral blood samples of around 11 milliliters were drawn from each donor. CDR3 length equals 16 residues. Germline V CDR1 and CDR2: LGHDT, YNNKEL (reference sequence). V dropped 2 bases and J dropped 4 bases, with 17 bases sitting between them.

The receptor was isolated from a man aged 25-40 years in good health. V is TRBV3-1 and J is TRBJ1-2; D unclear. Sequenced material: blood. Here the CDR3 reads CASSQFPTKESYGYTF. For the CDR3, the DNA is TGTGCCAGCAGCCAATTCCCAACCAAAGAGAGCTATGGCTACACCTTC.